Following are 25 T cell receptor beta chains from one sample sequenced in a study of CD8+CD57+ T cells in acquired aplastic anemia. Genomic DNA provided the template from which TCR beta VDJ and CDR3 profiles were obtained. TCRdb re-derived calls from the reads in MiXCR, one entry per CDR3 protein. The repertoire holds around 150,000 distinct CDR3 sequences, with around two fifths as singletons. The specimen sequenced was sorted CD4+, CD8+, or CD8+CD57+ T cells (not recorded which) from PBMCs. The receptor set was obtained from a human donor in good health, serving as a control.

Concerning this clonotype: The CDR3 does not end in the conserved phenylalanine or tryptophan, so this is likely a read error. This CDR3 is CSAGGRGSGYGYTL. The DNA for the CDR3 is TGCAGTGCTGGAGGACGGGGAAGCGGCTATGGCTACACCCTC. V usage is TRBV20-1 and J usage is TRBJ1-2; D not certain. From germline, CDR1 is DFQATT and CDR2 SNEGSKA (reference sequence). The CDR3 length is 14 residues. V was pared by 5 bases and J by 4 bases, with 17 bases between.

This chain links TRBV9 with TRBJ1-2; 7 nucleotides match TRBD1. The V gene end was trimmed by 5 bases and the J gene end by 4 bases; junction bases not matched to a gene: 5. The CDR3 contains 13 residues. Germline V gene lookup returns CDR1 SGDLS and CDR2 YYNGEE. This chain's CDR3 is CASSFPGGYGYTF. The CDR3 DNA sequence: TGTGCCAGCAGTTTCCCAGGGGGCTATGGCTACACCTTC. Based on the CDR3 plus reference TRBV9 and TRBJ1-2, the full variable domain is DSGVTQTPKHLITATGQRVTLRCSPRSGDLSVYWYQQSLDQGLQFLIQYYNGEERAKGNILERFSAQQFPDLHSELNLSSLELGDSALYFCASSFPGGYGYTFGSGTRLTVV.

This clonotype has just a few counts. The chain combines TRBV10-3 with TRBJ1-1; D remains unclear. Germline values: CDR1 ENHRY, CDR2 SYGVKD. This CDR3 is built from 13 residues. V lost 2 bases and J lost 11, with 15 bases in between. CDR3 coding DNA: TGTGCCATCAGTGAGGCGAACGGTAATGGGGCTTTCTTT. Translating it yields CAISEANGNGAFF.

This clonotype has at least ten counts. The rearrangement uses TRBV30 and TRBJ1-1; D is ambiguous. CDR3 size: 11 residues. Between the trimmed V and J ends, which lost 3 bases and 0 bases, there was a span of 2 bases. Germline loops: CDR1 GTSNPN, CDR2 SVGIG (reference sequence). This chain's CDR3 is CAWSMNTEAFF. The CDR3 DNA is TGTGCCTGGAGCATGAACACTGAAGCTTTCTTT.

Many counts were recorded for this clonotype. This chain links TRBV9 with TRBJ1-4, with D possibly being TRBD1 (6 bases). The CDR3 is 15 residues long. Trimming took off 3 bases at V and 4 bases at J, with 13 bases between the two ends. The V gene's germline CDR1 is SGDLS and CDR2 YYNGEE. In DNA, the CDR3 is TGTGCCAGCAGCGCGGAGGGGGGAAATAATGAAAAACTGTTTTTT. Amino acid sequence: CASSAEGGNNEKLFF.

The chain uses TRBV2 and TRBJ2-5; possibly TRBD1 for D (6 bases). This CDR3 contains 15 residues. V was clipped by 0 bases and J by 1 base, with 9 bases between them. Germline CDR1 is SNHLY and CDR2 is FYNNEI. The CDR3 is CASSEALTGQETQYF. In nucleotides, the CDR3 is TGTGCCAGCAGTGAAGCGCTGACAGGCCAAGAGACCCAGTACTTC.

This chain joins TRBV20-1 and TRBJ1-1; D is unclear. V was shortened by 7 bases and J by 0 bases, with 12 bases between the two germline ends. The CDR3 covers 13 residues. Germline CDR1 is DFQATT and CDR2 is SNEGSKA (reference sequence). CDR3 bases: TGCAGTGTAAACTGGCGGGTGAACACTGAAGCTTTCTTT. Residues: CSVNWRVNTEAFF.

This chain uses TRBV29-1 with TRBJ2-5, with D possibly being TRBD2 (5 bases). Trimming pared 5 bases from V and 5 bases from J, leaving 12 bases between. Germline V gene sequence: CDR1 SQVTM, CDR2 ANQGSEA. There are 12 residues in the CDR3. The CDR3 spells CSVSDGVETQYF. CDR3 sequence (DNA): TGCAGCGTTTCTGACGGGGTGGAGACCCAGTACTTC.

The gene calls are TRBV10-1 and TRBJ2-3, with D perhaps matching TRBD1 or TRBD2 (5 bases each). The CDR3 runs to 15 residues. V lost 2 bases and J lost 1, with 10 bases in between. Germline V gives CDR1 WNHNN, CDR2 SYGVQD (reference sequence). In nucleotides, the CDR3 is TGCGCCAGCAGTGAGCAACAGGAGGGCACAGATACGCAGTATTTT. As protein: CASSEQQEGTDTQYF.

The chain is built from TRBV10-3 and TRBJ1-4; D is perhaps TRBD1 (5 bases). Trimming removed 10 bases from V and 7 bases from J, with 31 bases in between. This CDR3 region has 18 residues. CDR1 is ENHRY and CDR2 is SYGVKD in the germline V gene. The CDR3 region has the DNA TGTGCCACTTCTAGCGTGAGACAGACCGGTGGTTCGGGTGAAAAACTGTTTTTT. It translates to CATSSVRQTGGSGEKLFF.

This clonotype was observed a few times. The rearrangement links TRBV4-2 to TRBJ1-5; maybe TRBD1 (5 bases). The germline gives CDR1 LGHNA, CDR2 YNFKEQ. The V end was cut by 0 bases, the J end by 0 bases, with 9 bases between. CDR3 size: 16 residues. As DNA, the CDR3 is TGTGCCAGCAGCCAAGATTCCGGGGCTAGCAATCAGCCCCAGCATTTT. As protein: CASSQDSGASNQPQHF.

This sequence joins TRBV24-1 and TRBJ2-5; 7 bases are shared with TRBD2. Germline V gene sequence: CDR1 KGHDR, CDR2 SFDVKD. This CDR3 spans 16 amino acids. Losses at the gene ends were 3 bases for V and 4 bases for J; bases not matched to a gene: 10. The CDR3 DNA follows: TGTGCCACCAGTGATGCGGGGGAATCGCCTAGAGAGACCCAGTACTTC. This codes for CATSDAGESPRETQYF.

This clonotype has ten or more counts. J is TRBJ2-5 and V is TRBV2; 7 bases fit TRBD1. J was trimmed by 4 bases and V by 7 bases; bases with no gene match: 3. CDR1 SNHLY and CDR2 FYNNEI come from the germline V gene. The length of the CDR3 is 12 residues. The CDR3 sequence: CASTGQSETQYF. Here the CDR3 DNA reads TGTGCCAGCACGGGACAGTCAGAGACCCAGTACTTC.

This clonotype has only one observation. The gene calls are TRBV24-1 and TRBJ1-2; D call uncertain. Germline CDR1 is KGHDR and CDR2 is SFDVKD. The CDR3 has 14 residues. Between the trimmed V and J ends, which lost 4 bases and 6 bases, there was a span of 14 bases. The CDR3 DNA sequence: TGTGCCACCAGTGAACCCGGCGCATTCGATGGCTACACCTTC. Translated: CATSEPGAFDGYTF.

The J gene is TRBJ2-5, the V gene TRBV2; 10 bases are a match to TRBD2. The germline CDR1 and CDR2 sequences are SNHLY and FYNNEI. V shed 6 bases, J shed 5 bases, and the junction held 6 bases outside the gene matches. This CDR3 region has 14 residues. For the CDR3, the DNA is TGTGCCAGCAGGTTCACTAGCGGGGAGGAGACCCAGTACTTC. Translation gives CASRFTSGEETQYF.

Only a few counts were recorded for this clonotype. The V and J genes are TRBV18 and TRBJ1-4; D unresolved. V gave up 1 base and J gave up 0 bases, with 6 bases separating them. CDR3 length: 15 residues. The germline V gene has CDR1 KGHSH and CDR2 LQKENI. CDR3 amino acids: CASSPRPTTNEKLFF. As DNA, the CDR3 is TGTGCCAGCTCACCACGCCCAACAACTAATGAAAAACTGTTTTTT.

This clonotype has at least ten counts. The rearrangement links TRBV28 to TRBJ1-5; no clear D gene. Germline V lookup: CDR1 MDHEN, CDR2 SYDVKM. This CDR3 spans 14 amino acids. V lost 2 bases, J lost 6 bases, and 11 bases lay in between. The CDR3 reads CASSLAWHVQPQHF. CDR3 nucleotides: TGTGCCAGCAGTTTAGCCTGGCATGTTCAGCCCCAGCATTTT.

The V gene is TRBV15, the J gene TRBJ1-1; perhaps TRBD1 as D (6 bases). Trimming pared 5 bases from V and 11 bases from J, leaving 21 bases between. Germline V lookup: CDR1 LNHNV, CDR2 YYDKDF (reference sequence). CDR3 length: 14 amino acids. The CDR3 loop reads CATSPGDRDHGAFF. As DNA, the CDR3 is TGTGCCACCAGCCCAGGGGACCGGGACCACGGGGCTTTCTTT.

This clonotype was seen many times. This rearrangement joins TRBV9 to TRBJ2-3, with 8 bases that match TRBD1. V lost 4 bases and J lost 1; bases outside the gene matches: 8. Germline V gene data show CDR1 as SGDLS and CDR2 as YYNGEE. The CDR3 consists of 16 residues. The CDR3 reads CASSPIAGGGTDTQYF. CDR3 sequence (DNA): TGTGCCAGCAGCCCAATTGCAGGGGGCGGCACAGATACGCAGTATTTT.

This clonotype came up many times. V gene TRBV20-1 combines with J gene TRBJ2-5; TRBD2 aligns across 11 bases. The CDR3 has 15 amino acids. V trimming: 5 bases; J trimming: 2 bases; junction bases outside the gene matches: 7. The germline V gene has CDR1 DFQATT and CDR2 SNEGSKA (reference sequence). The CDR3 sequence is CSAYLAGGSQETQYF. In DNA form, the CDR3 reads TGCAGTGCTTATCTAGCGGGGGGAAGTCAAGAGACCCAGTACTTC.

This clonotype was found many times. CDR3 coding DNA: TGTGCCACCAGCTACTGGGCCGAGGAGGGAACAGATACGCAGTATTTT. Its protein is CATSYWAEEGTDTQYF. The chain is built from TRBV15 and TRBJ2-3; perhaps TRBD2 as D (6 bases). Germline CDR1 is LNHNV and CDR2 is YYDKDF (reference sequence). V was shortened by 5 bases and J by 3 bases, with 18 bases between the two germline ends. This CDR3 spans 16 amino acids.

The chain links TRBV4-1 to TRBJ2-1, with 13 nucleotides matching TRBD2. V shed 3 bases and J 6 bases; nucleotides not matched to a gene: 8. This CDR3 is 17 amino acids long. Per germline, CDR1 MGHRA and CDR2 YSYEKL. CDR3: CASSQGLAGPSGNEQFF. CDR3 bases: TGCGCCAGCAGCCAGGGACTAGCGGGACCTTCGGGCAATGAGCAGTTCTTC.

This sequence joins TRBV25-1 and TRBJ2-7, with 10 positions matching TRBD2. V lost 4 bases, J lost 4 bases, and 7 bases stayed unmatched. The CDR3 is 15 amino acids. The V gene's germline CDR1 is MGHDK and CDR2 SYGVNS. The CDR3 DNA follows: TGTGCCAGCAGTGTCATTAGCGGGGGGCCGTACGAGCAGTACTTC. It translates to CASSVISGGPYEQYF.

Only a few counts were recorded for this clonotype. V gene TRBV7-2 combines with J gene TRBJ1-5; D remains ambiguous. The CDR3 runs 13 residues. Per the germline V gene, CDR1 is SGHTA and CDR2 is FQGNSA. Trimming took off 8 bases at V and 2 bases at J, with 10 bases between the two ends. The CDR3 region has the DNA TGTGCCAGCTGTTCAGGTCGCAATCAGCCCCAGCATTTT. Amino acid sequence: CASCSGRNQPQHF. The complete variable domain, with remaining parts taken from reference TRBV7-2 and TRBJ1-5, reads GAGVSQSPSNKVTEKGKDVELRCDPISGHTALYWYRQSLGQGLEFLIYFQGNSAPDKSGLPSDRFSAERTGGSVSTLTIQRTQQEDSAVYLCASCSGRNQPQHFGDGTRLSIL.

Regarding this clonotype: A much larger clone differs by one base, so this may be a read error. The rearrangement links TRBV20-1 to TRBJ2-1; 13 bases fit TRBD2. Germline V CDR1 and CDR2: DFQATT, SNEGSKA (reference sequence). The ends lost 4 bases at V and 7 bases at J; junction bases unmatched: 4. This CDR3 has 14 residues. CDR3 sequence reads: CSAKLAGGTNEQFF. The CDR3 DNA sequence: TGCAGTGCTAAACTAGCGGGGGGGACTAATGAGCAGTTCTTC.